The text below deals with one T cell receptor (beta chain). In germline, CDR1 is SEHNR, CDR2 FQNEAQ (reference sequence). V gave up 5 bases and J gave up 7 bases; unmatched junction bases: 9. The CDR3 totals 15 residues. The source of the sample is a study of T cell responses to AZD1222 COVID-19 vaccine. Sequencing was performed with immunoSEQ multiplex PCR; in TCRdb, only in-frame clones are kept and a portion is missing. This table has about 110,000 clones, 86% appearing once. This receptor was identified in an adult in good health. This chain links TRBV7-9 with TRBJ1-5; the match to TRBD1 covers 9 bases. The input for sequencing was peripheral blood, taken on day 0 of AZD1222 vaccination. The CDR3 reads CASSPTGGIAQPQHF. As DNA, the CDR3 is TGTGCCAGCAGCCCCACAGGGGGCATCGCACAGCCCCAGCATTTT.